The 8 T cell receptor beta chains below all came from one sample that was sequenced in a study of blood T cell repertoires in COVID-19. TCRdb's table, derived via immunoSEQ multiplex PCR, lists solely in-frame clones and lacks some. Here the sample spans some 150,000 clones, approximately 84% being singletons. Sample: peripheral blood. All receptors come from a man aged 40-55 years who had recovered from COVID-19.

The chain has TRBV19 and TRBJ1-1; possible D gene TRBD1, 5 bases. This CDR3 is built from 14 residues. Germline V CDR1 and CDR2: LNHDA, SQIVND (reference sequence). V was cut by 0 bases and J by 5 bases, with 10 bases left in between. CDR3 sequence reads: CASSIDPGWTEAFF. Here the CDR3 DNA reads TGTGCCAGTAGTATAGATCCAGGGTGGACTGAAGCTTTCTTT. Looking up the rest from reference TRBV19 and TRBJ1-1 gives the full variable domain: DGGITQSPKYLFRKEGQNVTLSCEQNLNHDAMYWYRQDPGQGLRLIYYSQIVNDFQKGDIAEGYSVSREKKESFPLTVTSAQKNPTAFYLCASSIDPGWTEAFFGQGTRLTVV.

The J gene is TRBJ1-4, the V gene TRBV7-9, with TRBD1 matching 10 bases. The CDR3 consists of 15 residues. CDR1 is SEHNR, CDR2 FQNEAQ, per germline (reference sequence). V shed 5 bases, J shed 8 bases, and the junction held 8 bases outside the gene matches. This CDR3 is CASSPPGQGREKLFF. CDR3 in DNA: TGTGCCAGCAGCCCTCCGGGACAGGGGCGAGAAAAACTGTTTTTT.

The chain is built from TRBV6-2 or TRBV6-3 and TRBJ2-1; perhaps TRBD2 as D (6 bases). V lost 2 bases and J 7 bases, leaving 15 bases between the germline ends. This CDR3 is 15 amino acids long. Germline-derived CDR1 and CDR2 are MNHEY and SVGEGT. CDR3 DNA sequence: TGTGCCAGCAGTTACACGGGCGGGGTTATAAATGAGCAGTTCTTC. It encodes CASSYTGGVINEQFF.

This clone turned up a few times. This chain joins TRBV19 and TRBJ2-7; 9 bases match TRBD1. Trimming removed 4 bases from V and 7 bases from J; junction bases left unmatched: 5. Germline V gene lookup returns CDR1 LNHDA and CDR2 SQIVND (reference sequence). The CDR3 length is 13 residues. The CDR3 sequence is CASSTGQGTEQYF. In nucleotides, the CDR3 is TGTGCCAGTAGTACGGGACAGGGAACAGAGCAGTACTTC. Using reference TRBV19 and TRBJ2-7 for the parts outside the CDR3, the full variable domain is DGGITQSPKYLFRKEGQNVTLSCEQNLNHDAMYWYRQDPGQGLRLIYYSQIVNDFQKGDIAEGYSVSREKKESFPLTVTSAQKNPTAFYLCASSTGQGTEQYFGPGTRLTVT.

This rearrangement joins TRBV18 to TRBJ1-3; a weak D match, TRBD1 (5 bases). This CDR3 comprises 14 residues. V lost 4 bases and J 4 bases, leaving 11 bases between the germline ends. Germline V gene sequence: CDR1 KGHSH, CDR2 LQKENI. The CDR3 is CASSLAGVGNTIYF. In DNA, the CDR3 is TGTGCCAGCTCACTCGCGGGGGTCGGAAACACCATATATTTT.

The chain is built from TRBV11-2 and TRBJ2-3, with 9 bases lining up with TRBD2. Germline trimming cut 2 bases from V and 0 bases from J; bases unmatched to any gene: 3. CDR1 SGHAT and CDR2 FQNNGV come from the germline V gene. The CDR3 extends over 16 amino acids. DNA for the CDR3: TGTGCCAGCAGCTTATATGCGGGGGGGAGCACAGATACGCAGTATTTT. Its translation is CASSLYAGGSTDTQYF.

This chain joins TRBV27 and TRBJ1-2, with a possible D match to TRBD1 (6 bases). The V gene lost 4 bases and the J gene lost 6 bases, with 9 bases spanning the gap. The length of the CDR3 is 12 residues. The germline gives CDR1 MNHEY, CDR2 SMNVEV (reference sequence). DNA for the CDR3: TGTGCCAGCAGTTCGTACAGGGATGGCTACACCTTC. This translates into CASSSYRDGYTF.

The V gene is TRBV2, the J gene TRBJ1-2; 7 bases map to TRBD1. The CDR3 is made up of 14 amino acids. V lost 6 bases and J lost 4; bases outside the gene matches: 8. Germline V gene lookup returns CDR1 SNHLY and CDR2 FYNNEI. The CDR3 DNA is TGTGCCAGCAGAGGGACAGCTTCCAGCTATGGCTACACCTTC. This translates into CASRGTASSYGYTF.